Ten or more counts support the clone carrying this T cell receptor beta chain. These data are taken from a study of T cells in Graves' hyperthyroidism and ophthalmopathy. Amplified regions were TCR beta CDR3 sequences from RNA transcripts. The study used the HTBI primer set for a first-round RT-PCR of the TCR CDR3. TCRdb used MiXCR to reprocess the multiplex PCR reads, holding one entry per CDR3 protein. Of about 570,000 distinct CDR3 sequences listed, about half are singletons. V dropped 2 bases and J dropped 9; count of bases not matched to a gene: 4. The CDR3 consists of 13 residues. Per germline, CDR1 ENHRY and CDR2 SYGVKD.

This TCR was sampled from an adult woman with Graves' disease, either hyperthyroidism or ophthalmopathy (not recorded which). This chain joins TRBV10-3 and TRBJ1-5; 7 bases are a match to TRBD1. What was sequenced was peripheral blood or thyroid tissue (not recorded which). CDR3 in amino acids: CAISEEHRGPQHF. The CDR3, as DNA: TGTGCCATCAGTGAGGAACACAGGGGGCCCCAGCATTTT.